A single sample is the source of the 29 T cell receptor beta chains below, sequenced in a study of blood T cell repertoires in COVID-19. Here immunoSEQ multiplex PCR was the method, and the copy in TCRdb shows in-frame clones only, minus some. The sample lists over 140,000 clones, around 73% seen once, with roughly 9% in the top ten. Material: peripheral blood. The source of these receptors is a woman between 50 and 59 years old with active or convalescent COVID-19.

At least ten counts were recorded for this clone. The genes are TRBV25-1 and TRBJ2-1; 8 bases map to TRBD2. The germline CDR1 and CDR2 sequences are MGHDK and SYGVNS. The CDR3 covers 16 residues. The trim removed 6 bases at V and 0 bases at J, leaving 7 bases unmatched. The CDR3 sequence: CASSGGGTSSYNEQFF. The CDR3 nucleotides read TGTGCCAGCAGCGGGGGGGGCACGAGCTCCTACAATGAGCAGTTCTTC.

This clone was seen a handful of times. The chain carries TRBV11-1 and TRBJ1-3, with TRBD1 identical over 10 bases. V shed 4 bases, J shed 4 bases, and the junction held 4 bases outside the gene matches. This CDR3 comprises 15 residues. The germline CDR1 and CDR2 sequences are SGHAT and FQDESV (reference sequence). CDR3: CASSSTGGTGNTIYF. CDR3 coding DNA: TGTGCCAGCAGCTCGACAGGGGGCACCGGAAACACCATATATTTT.

The chain uses TRBV28 and TRBJ2-2; 7 bases align to TRBD1. The CDR3 runs 15 residues. Germline V gene lookup returns CDR1 MDHEN and CDR2 SYDVKM. Trimming at V came to 3 bases and at J to 4 bases, leaving 5 bases not matched to a gene. DNA for the CDR3: TGTGCCAGCAGTTTGTGGACAGGACGCACCGGGGAGCTGTTTTTT. Its translation: CASSLWTGRTGELFF.

This chain links TRBV7-2 with TRBJ1-1; a possible D gene is TRBD1 (6 bases). V was clipped by 2 bases and J by 1 base, with 8 bases between them. The CDR3 runs 14 residues. From germline, CDR1 is SGHTA and CDR2 FQGNSA. CDR3 residues: CASSLKQGNTEAFF. For the CDR3, the DNA is TGTGCCAGCAGCTTAAAACAGGGGAACACTGAAGCTTTCTTT. Full variable domain (outside the CDR3, taken from reference TRBV7-2 and TRBJ1-1): GAGVSQSPSNKVTEKGKDVELRCDPISGHTALYWYRQSLGQGLEFLIYFQGNSAPDKSGLPSDRFSAERTGGSVSTLTIQRTQQEDSAVYLCASSLKQGNTEAFFGQGTRLTVV.

The chain joins TRBV5-4 to TRBJ1-1; 10 nucleotides line up with TRBD1. This CDR3 is 14 amino acids long. CDR1 is SGHNT and CDR2 is YYREEE in the germline V gene (reference sequence). V shed 2 bases, J shed 3 bases, and the junction held 1 base outside the gene matches. CDR3 region: CASSLGTGDTEAFF. DNA for the CDR3: TGTGCCAGCAGCTTAGGGACAGGGGACACTGAAGCTTTCTTT.

This clone appeared a single time. This sequence joins TRBV19 and TRBJ1-2; D is unresolved. From germline, CDR1 is LNHDA and CDR2 SQIVND (reference sequence). The length of the CDR3 is 14 residues. The V end lost 4 bases, the J end lost 1 base, and 10 bases lay between the germline ends. The DNA for the CDR3 is TGTGCCAGTAGTAAGGGAGGCTTTAACTATGGCTACACCTTC. Its protein product is CASSKGGFNYGYTF.

This chain links TRBV7-2 with TRBJ2-5, with 11 positions matching TRBD2. Germline values: CDR1 SGHTA, CDR2 FQGNSA. This CDR3 comprises 16 residues. After removal of 5 bases from V and 2 bases from J, the junction contained 7 bases not matched to a gene. The CDR3 coding sequence is TGTGCCAGCAGCCCGCCGGGACTAGCGGCGCAAGAGACCCAGTACTTC. Protein sequence: CASSPPGLAAQETQYF.

The chain links TRBV11-2 to TRBJ2-7; D is perhaps TRBD2 (6 bases). With 4 bases removed from V and 3 bases from J, the gap between germline ends came to 16 bases. The germline V gene encodes CDR1 SGHAT and CDR2 FQNNGV. This CDR3 is built from 15 residues. In nucleotides, the CDR3 is TGTGCCAGCAGCTCCCAAGACCTGGGGGGCTACGAGCAGTACTTC. This encodes CASSSQDLGGYEQYF.

The chain uses TRBV30 and TRBJ1-2; 7 bases are a match to TRBD1. The CDR3 covers 12 residues. The germline V gene encodes CDR1 GTSNPN and CDR2 SVGIG (reference sequence). Trimming at V came to 5 bases and at J to 8 bases, leaving 8 bases not matched to a gene. DNA for the CDR3: TGTGCCTGGGGAGGGACAGTGGGAGGCTACACCTTC. It codes for CAWGGTVGGYTF.

The chain couples TRBV30 to TRBJ1-1, with TRBD1 as a possible D gene (5 bases). V gave up 3 bases and J gave up 1 base, with 9 bases separating them. The CDR3 totals 13 residues. The germline gives CDR1 GTSNPN, CDR2 SVGIG (reference sequence). In DNA form, the CDR3 reads TGTGCCTGGAGCCCAACAGGGAACACTGAAGCTTTCTTT. Its protein is CAWSPTGNTEAFF. Full variable domain (outside the CDR3, taken from reference TRBV30 and TRBJ1-1): SQTIHQWPATLVQPVGSPLSLECTVEGTSNPNLYWYRQAAGRGLQLLFYSVGIGQISSEVPQNLSASRPQDRQFILSSKKLLLSDSGFYLCAWSPTGNTEAFFGQGTRLTVV.

The count of this clone is one. The chain uses TRBV3-1 (or the pseudogene TRBV3-2) and TRBJ1-6; D unclear. CDR1 and CDR2 (germline): LGHDT, YNNKEL (reference sequence). V shed 10 bases and J shed 9 bases, with 19 bases lying between them. This CDR3 has 14 amino acids. CDR3 sequence: CATKNGGFVSPLHF. The CDR3 DNA is TGTGCCACCAAAAATGGAGGGTTTGTTTCACCCCTCCACTTT.

V gene TRBV28 combines with J gene TRBJ2-1; 10 bases agree with TRBD2. Trimming took 1 base from V and 9 from J; bases not matched to a gene: 6. Looked up from germline, CDR1 is MDHEN and CDR2 is SYDVKM. The CDR3 has 15 amino acids. CDR3 DNA: TGTGCCAGCAGTTTATCAGCGGGAGGGCCCATTGAGCAGTTCTTC. It is translated as CASSLSAGGPIEQFF.

The CDR3, as DNA: TGTGCCAGCAGCTTAGGGGGGCCGGGCTACCAAGAGACCCAGTACTTC. This sequence encodes CASSLGGPGYQETQYF. V is TRBV7-2 and J is TRBJ2-5, with D maybe TRBD1 (6 bases). Trimming left V 1 base short and J 0 bases short, with 12 bases between. This CDR3 is 16 amino acids long. Germline CDR1 reads SGHTA; CDR2 reads FQGNSA.

The rearrangement links TRBV24-1 to TRBJ2-3, with unresolved D. Trimming removed 2 bases at V and 8 bases at J, with 7 bases between. Germline CDR1 is KGHDR and CDR2 is SFDVKD. The CDR3 has 12 amino acids. CDR3 region: CATSDYTGTQYF. In DNA, the CDR3 is TGTGCCACCAGTGATTATACGGGTACGCAGTATTTT.

V and J are TRBV24-1 and TRBJ2-1; TRBD1 might be the D (5 bases). Deletions cut 4 bases from V and 2 bases from J, with 14 bases between. The CDR3 has 16 amino acids. Germline values: CDR1 KGHDR, CDR2 SFDVKD. The CDR3 DNA reads as TGTGCCACCAGTGACTCAGACAGACCCCCCTACAATGAGCAGTTCTTC. Protein product: CATSDSDRPPYNEQFF.

CDR3 sequence reads: CASSSHRLTGGTWAEAFF. The CDR3 nucleotides read TGTGCCAGCAGTTCACACCGACTGACAGGGGGTACGTGGGCTGAAGCTTTCTTT. The chain carries TRBV28 and TRBJ1-1; 9 bases align to TRBD1. Germline lookup yields CDR1 MDHEN and CDR2 SYDVKM. V was clipped by 4 bases and J by 6 bases; unmatched bases: 18. The CDR3 is 18 residues long.

The J gene is TRBJ1-4, the V gene TRBV7-2, with a possible D match to TRBD1 (5 bases). Germline loops: CDR1 SGHTA, CDR2 FQGNSA. V was trimmed by 5 bases and J by 0 bases, leaving 13 bases between them. This CDR3 spans 16 amino acids. CDR3 in amino acids: CASSPGLRATNEKLFF. The CDR3 nucleotides are TGTGCCAGCAGCCCGGGACTACGCGCAACTAATGAAAAACTGTTTTTT.

On this clone: The identical CDR3 is also encoded by other nucleotide sequences in the sample. The chain uses TRBV29-1 and TRBJ1-1; TRBD1 aligns across 12 bases. The germline gives CDR1 SQVTM, CDR2 ANQGSEA. The CDR3 is 18 residues long. With V trimmed by 7 bases and J by 1 base, 16 bases remained unmatched. The CDR3: CSGGSGTGGSGRNTEAFF. CDR3 nucleotide sequence: TGCAGCGGGGGGTCCGGGACAGGGGGCAGTGGGAGGAACACTGAAGCTTTCTTT.

The chain joins TRBV6-2 or TRBV6-3 to TRBJ2-1; a possible D gene is TRBD2 (5 bases). V lost 4 bases to trimming and J lost 6 bases, with 16 bases between them. Per germline, CDR1 MNHEY and CDR2 SVGEGT. CDR3 length: 15 amino acids. This chain's CDR3 is CASSSRGPGGNEQFF. The CDR3 nucleotides are TGTGCCAGCAGTTCCCGCGGGCCCGGCGGCAATGAGCAGTTCTTC.

This clone was detected once. This chain uses TRBV19 with TRBJ1-2; D may be TRBD1 (6 bases). This CDR3 has 14 residues. The germline V and J ends were trimmed by 5 bases and 3 bases, with 13 bases remaining between them. Germline V CDR1 and CDR2: LNHDA, SQIVND (reference sequence). CDR3 protein: CASSHTTGHYGYTF. The DNA for the CDR3 is TGTGCCAGTAGTCATACAACAGGGCACTATGGCTACACCTTC. The full variable domain, with the rest looked up from reference TRBV19 and TRBJ1-2, is DGGITQSPKYLFRKEGQNVTLSCEQNLNHDAMYWYRQDPGQGLRLIYYSQIVNDFQKGDIAEGYSVSREKKESFPLTVTSAQKNPTAFYLCASSHTTGHYGYTFGSGTRLTVV.

The rearrangement links TRBV6-5 to TRBJ2-7, with 8 bases aligning to TRBD2. With 7 bases clipped from V and 2 bases from J, the junction kept 7 bases outside the gene matches. Germline V CDR1 and CDR2: MNHEY, SVGAGI. The CDR3 has 14 residues. In nucleotides, the CDR3 is TGTGCCAGCATCGCCACGGGGGGGACCTACGAGCAGTACTTC. This sequence encodes CASIATGGTYEQYF.

This rearrangement joins TRBV29-1 to TRBJ1-2; the match to TRBD1 covers 7 bases. In germline, CDR1 is SQVTM, CDR2 ANQGSEA. V was clipped by 6 bases and J by 8 bases; unmatched bases: 9. CDR3 size: 12 residues. CDR3 nucleotide sequence: TGCAGCGTCCCAGAACAGGGGCTGGGCTACACCTTC. This encodes CSVPEQGLGYTF.

The rearrangement uses TRBV21-1 and TRBJ1-5; TRBD1 is the table's D call and was not checked against the DNA. TRBV21-1 is marked as a pseudogene. The CDR3 covers 15 residues. The CDR3 region is CASSKLQGVAQPQHF. In DNA, the CDR3 is TGTGCCAGCAGCAAACTACAGGGGGTCGCTCAGCCCCAGCATTTT.

V usage is TRBV7-2 and J usage is TRBJ2-7, with 9 bases identical to TRBD1. The CDR3 runs 13 residues. With V trimmed by 5 bases and J by 4 bases, 3 bases remained unmatched. In germline, CDR1 is SGHTA, CDR2 FQGNSA. The CDR3 DNA follows: TGTGCCAGCAGCGACGACAGGGGGTACGAGCAGTACTTC. Translating gives CASSDDRGYEQYF.

The chain has TRBV29-1 and TRBJ1-6, with TRBD1 as a possible D gene (5 bases). Per the germline V gene, CDR1 is SQVTM and CDR2 is ANQGSEA. The CDR3 sequence is 14 residues long. Written as DNA, the CDR3 is TGCGCCAGTCCCCCGCGGGGGAATAATTCACCCCTCCACTTT. Its protein product is CASPPRGNNSPLHF.

With respect to this clone: Being one base from a much bigger clone, this may be a read error. Other DNA sequences of this sample code for an identical CDR3. The chain carries TRBV6-2 or TRBV6-3 and TRBJ2-3; tentatively, D is TRBD2 (6 bases). This CDR3 is built from 14 residues. Germline V gives CDR1 MNHEY, CDR2 SVGEGT. This CDR3 reads CASSFTSITDTQYF. CDR3 coding DNA: TGTGCCAGTAGTTTTACTAGCATCACAGATACGCAGTATTTT.

This sequence joins TRBV6-6 and TRBJ1-5; possible D gene TRBD1, 5 bases. This CDR3 has 14 residues. Trimming pared 7 bases from V and 3 bases from J, leaving 13 bases between. Germline CDR1 MNHNY, CDR2 SVGAGI (reference sequence). The DNA for the CDR3 is TGTGCCAGCATCGGACAACATTCCAATCAGCCCCAGCATTTT. It is translated as CASIGQHSNQPQHF.

A few counts support this clone. The V call is TRBV5-8, the J call TRBJ1-1; weak D call: TRBD1 (5 bases). From germline, CDR1 is SGHTS and CDR2 YDEGEE. Trimming shortened V by 4 bases and J by 0 bases, and 16 bases separated the two germline ends. CDR3 length: 16 residues. The CDR3 region has the DNA TGTGCCAGCAGCCGTGGAAAGGGGCACTTGAACACTGAAGCTTTCTTT. It yields the protein CASSRGKGHLNTEAFF.

This clone was seen at least ten times. The V call is TRBV14, the J call TRBJ1-2; 12 bases are a match to TRBD1. Losses at the gene ends were 5 bases for V and 4 bases for J; bases not matched to a gene: 2. In germline, CDR1 is SGHDN, CDR2 FVKESK. The CDR3 contains 14 residues. CDR3 amino acids: CASSWGQGAYGYTF. CDR3 DNA: TGTGCCAGCAGCTGGGGACAGGGGGCCTATGGCTACACCTTC.